This T cell receptor (beta chain) was documented in a study of type 1 regulatory T cells. Overall study context: This in vitro CD4 product, T-allo10, is enriched for Tr1 cells and alloantigen-specific.

This clonotype was detected a few times. TCRdb fed the reads into MiXCR, producing one record per CDR3 protein. The top ten clones hold 2% to 2.5% of a sample with about 97,000 distinct CDR3 sequences, 30% to 35% of them seen once. With V trimmed by 1 base and J by 6 bases, 3 bases remained unmatched. The germline gives CDR1 MGHRA, CDR2 YSYEKL. This CDR3 has 14 amino acids. This sequence joins TRBV4-1 and TRBJ2-4; 7 bases are a match to TRBD2. The sample taken for sequencing was CD4+ T cells, either the whole sample or a sorted fraction (not recorded which). The sequence was obtained from a human donor in good health. CDR3 sequence: CASSQAGGLNIQYF. In DNA form, the CDR3 reads TGCGCCAGCAGCCAAGCGGGAGGTCTAAACATTCAGTACTTC.